The 22 T cell receptor beta chains in this list originate from one sample, sequenced in a study of blood T cell repertoires in COVID-19. Libraries were prepared by immunoSEQ multiplex PCR; TCRdb keeps only in-frame clonotypes and omits some of them. The sample records about 56,000 clones, roughly 90% being singletons. Material for sequencing was peripheral blood. The receptor source for this set is a human donor in a cohort sampled during active COVID-19.

The J gene is TRBJ2-5, the V gene TRBV9, with a weak D call TRBD2 (5 bases). CDR1 SGDLS and CDR2 YYNGEE come from the germline V gene. V gave up 0 bases and J gave up 8 bases, with 17 bases separating them. This CDR3 contains 15 residues. The CDR3 nucleotides read TGTGCCAGCAGCGTAGGCGGCGGGCCTCAGGAAACCCAGTACTTC. Its protein is CASSVGGGPQETQYF.

The rearrangement uses TRBV27 and TRBJ1-4, with a possible D match to TRBD1 (6 bases). The CDR3 covers 14 residues. V was trimmed by 2 bases and J by 3 bases, leaving 7 bases between them. CDR1 MNHEY and CDR2 SMNVEV come from the germline V gene (reference sequence). The CDR3 sequence: CASSLQGSNEKLFF. In DNA form, the CDR3 reads TGTGCCAGCAGTTTACAGGGGTCTAATGAAAAACTGTTTTTT.

The chain is built from TRBV7-2 and TRBJ2-7; D call uncertain. V lost 1 base to trimming and J lost 4 bases, with 8 bases between them. CDR3 length: 13 amino acids. Germline CDR1 and CDR2: SGHTA and FQGNSA. The CDR3 loop reads CASSLGAVYEQYF. The CDR3 DNA reads as TGTGCCAGCAGCTTAGGGGCCGTATACGAGCAGTACTTC.

V is TRBV5-6 and J is TRBJ1-1; the D is unclear. The CDR3 runs to 13 residues. Germline-derived CDR1 and CDR2 are SGHDT and YYEEEE. Trimming cost V 4 bases and J 10 bases, with 17 bases left between them. CDR3 bases: TGTGCCAGCAGCATACAGAGTCTTAGTATAGCTTTCTTT. Protein product: CASSIQSLSIAFF.

J is TRBJ1-2 and V is TRBV30; a weak D match, TRBD1 (6 bases). Trimming removed 0 bases at V and 8 bases at J, with 13 bases between. The germline V gene encodes CDR1 GTSNPN and CDR2 SVGIG (reference sequence). The CDR3 consists of 13 residues. CDR3 nucleotide sequence: TGTGCCTGGAGTGTAGACAGGCTCTTAGGCTACACCTTC. This encodes CAWSVDRLLGYTF.

The chain carries TRBV29-1 and TRBJ1-1; no clear D. Trimming removed 1 base from V and 4 bases from J, with 16 bases in between. This CDR3 comprises 15 residues. CDR1 and CDR2 from the germline V gene are SQVTM and ANQGSEA. CDR3 residues: CSVEGPEAGRTEAFF. CDR3 in DNA: TGCAGCGTTGAAGGGCCGGAGGCCGGGCGCACTGAAGCTTTCTTT.

This chain joins TRBV7-8 and TRBJ2-7; weak D call: TRBD1 (5 bases). Trimming removed 3 bases at V and 3 bases at J, with 9 bases between. The CDR3 totals 13 residues. Germline values: CDR1 SGHVS, CDR2 FQNEAQ. CDR3 in DNA: TGTGCCAGCAGCTTGGACATGAGCTACGAGCAGTACTTC. Encoded protein: CASSLDMSYEQYF.

The V gene is TRBV15, the J gene TRBJ2-7; possibly TRBD2 for D (5 bases). Germline V gene data show CDR1 as LNHNV and CDR2 as YYDKDF (reference sequence). Between the trimmed V and J ends, which lost 3 bases and 0 bases, there was a span of 12 bases. CDR3 length: 15 residues. DNA of the CDR3: TGTGCCACCAGCAGGGAGGCTTGGAGCTCCTACGAGCAGTACTTC. Encoded protein: CATSREAWSSYEQYF. The whole variable domain, filled in from reference TRBV15 and TRBJ2-7, reads DAMVIQNPRYQVTQFGKPVTLSCSQTLNHNVMYWYQQKSSQAPKLLFHYYDKDFNNEADTPDNFQSRRPNTSFCFLDIRSPGLGDTAMYLCATSREAWSSYEQYFGPGTRLTVT.

This clone was seen more than once but under ten times. This chain links TRBV2 with TRBJ1-2; unclear D gene. V lost 2 bases and J lost 1, with 5 bases in between. This CDR3 is built from 13 residues. CDR1 and CDR2 from the germline V gene are SNHLY and FYNNEI. This CDR3 is CASSEISNYGYTF. CDR3 DNA sequence: TGTGCCAGCAGTGAAATCAGTAACTATGGCTACACCTTC. Looking up the rest from reference TRBV2 and TRBJ1-2 gives the full variable domain: EPEVTQTPSHQVTQMGQEVILRCVPISNHLYFYWYRQILGQKVEFLVSFYNNEISEKSEIFDDQFSVERPDGSNFTLKIRSTKLEDSAMYFCASSEISNYGYTFGSGTRLTVV.

V and J are TRBV7-3 and TRBJ2-6; TRBD1 agrees at 8 bases. This CDR3 spans 18 amino acids. J was trimmed by 1 base and V by 5 bases; bases with no gene match: 10. The germline gives CDR1 SGHTA, CDR2 FQGTGA. The CDR3 DNA follows: TGTGCCAGCAGCCTCAGGGGGCCCCCGGCATCTGGGGCCAACGTCCTGACTTTC. This encodes CASSLRGPPASGANVLTF.

This chain connects TRBV5-5 to TRBJ2-5; 12 bases align to TRBD2. The CDR3 is 15 amino acids. The germline gives CDR1 SGHKS, CDR2 YYEKEE (reference sequence). V was pared by 3 bases and J by 4 bases, with 4 bases of the junction left unmatched. CDR3 loop: CASSSSGGAIETQYF. The CDR3 bases are TGTGCCAGCAGCTCTAGCGGGGGGGCCATAGAGACCCAGTACTTC.

As DNA, the CDR3 is TGCGCCAGCAGCTTGGCTAACAGGGGGCTCGGGGGCTACACCTTC. It encodes CASSLANRGLGGYTF. This chain connects TRBV5-1 to TRBJ1-2; 9 bases map to TRBD1. The CDR3 is 15 residues long. Germline assignment: CDR1 SGHRS and CDR2 YFSETQ. The trim removed 0 bases at V and 8 bases at J, leaving 8 bases unmatched.

This chain connects TRBV19 to TRBJ2-6; 7 positions agree with TRBD1. CDR1 is LNHDA and CDR2 is SQIVND in the germline V gene (reference sequence). The length of the CDR3 is 17 residues. V gave up 4 bases and J gave up 0 bases; unmatched junction bases: 6. The CDR3 here is CASSTRQGYSGANVLTF. For the CDR3, the DNA is TGTGCCAGTAGTACTCGACAGGGTTACTCTGGGGCCAACGTCCTGACTTTC.

CDR3 in amino acids: CASSSGLAGGQETQYF. CDR3 DNA: TGTGCCAGCAGCTCAGGACTAGCGGGGGGACAAGAGACCCAGTACTTC. The chain is built from TRBV7-2 and TRBJ2-5, with 14 bases identical to TRBD2. Per the germline V gene, CDR1 is SGHTA and CDR2 is FQGNSA. V trimming: 4 bases; J trimming: 2 bases; junction bases outside the gene matches: 3. This CDR3 is 16 amino acids long.

This rearrangement joins TRBV29-1 to TRBJ1-2, with D possibly being TRBD1 (5 bases). CDR1 is SQVTM, CDR2 ANQGSEA, per germline. The V end lost 0 bases, the J end lost 8 bases, and 19 bases lay between the germline ends. This CDR3 is 15 amino acids long. The chain's CDR3 is CSVEDPMLGVRGYTF. CDR3 sequence (DNA): TGCAGCGTTGAAGATCCAATGTTAGGGGTGAGGGGCTACACCTTC.

This clone occurred a few times. This chain joins TRBV5-6 and TRBJ1-6, with 10 bases lining up with TRBD1. The length of the CDR3 is 16 residues. The germline gives CDR1 SGHDT, CDR2 YYEEEE. V shed 6 bases, J shed 6 bases, and the junction held 9 bases outside the gene matches. CDR3 sequence: CASNKDRGSPNSPLHF. The CDR3 nucleotides read TGTGCCAGCAATAAGGACAGGGGGAGTCCTAATTCACCCCTCCACTTT.

The rearrangement uses TRBV30 and TRBJ2-7, with D hard to call. Germline-derived CDR1 and CDR2 are GTSNPN and SVGIG (reference sequence). V lost 2 bases, J lost 0 bases, and 11 bases lay in between. This CDR3 comprises 14 residues. The CDR3 DNA is TGTGCCTGGAGTCTTGGTCCGAGCTCCTACGAGCAGTACTTC. Translation: CAWSLGPSSYEQYF.

The rearrangement links TRBV4-3 to TRBJ2-3; the match to TRBD1 covers 11 bases. Germline V CDR1 and CDR2: LGHNA, YSLEER. Losses at the gene ends were 1 base for V and 3 bases for J; bases not matched to a gene: 3. This CDR3 is 16 amino acids long. This CDR3 is CASSQVGTGGTDTQYF. Here the CDR3 DNA reads TGCGCCAGCAGCCAAGTGGGGACAGGGGGAACAGATACGCAGTATTTT.

This clone occurred a few times. This chain links TRBV6-2 or TRBV6-3 with TRBJ1-2; perhaps TRBD1 as D (5 bases). The ends were cut back, 4 bases at V and 3 bases at J, with 9 bases in the middle. CDR1 is MNHEY, CDR2 SVGEGT, per germline. The CDR3 consists of 13 residues. The CDR3: CASSSGGYYGYTF. The CDR3 DNA reads as TGTGCCAGCAGTTCCGGGGGATACTATGGCTACACCTTC.

The chain joins TRBV6-2 or TRBV6-3 to TRBJ2-5; 11 bases align to TRBD2. This CDR3 region has 17 residues. The V gene's germline CDR1 is MNHEY and CDR2 SVGEGT. V was pared by 2 bases and J by 3 bases, with 8 bases of the junction left unmatched. The CDR3 region has the DNA TGTGCCAGCAGTTACAGCCGTCTAGCGGGGGGCAAAGAGACCCAGTACTTC. It translates to CASSYSRLAGGKETQYF.

V and J are TRBV29-1 and TRBJ1-2, with TRBD1 identical over 9 bases. Germline loops: CDR1 SQVTM, CDR2 ANQGSEA. The V and J ends lost 6 bases and 5 bases, in that order; junction bases with no gene match: 1. The CDR3 is 11 amino acids. The CDR3 spells CSVGTGYGYTF. In nucleotides, the CDR3 is TGCAGCGTCGGGACAGGGTATGGCTACACCTTC. Full variable domain (remainder filled in from reference TRBV29-1 and TRBJ1-2): SAVISQKPSRDICQRGTSLTIQCQVDSQVTMMFWYRQQPGQSLTLIATANQGSEATYESGFVIDKFPISRPNLTFSTLTVSNMSPEDSSIYLCSVGTGYGYTFGSGTRLTVV.

The chain uses TRBV7-2 and TRBJ2-2; a possible D gene is TRBD1 (6 bases). The CDR3 has 15 residues. V lost 7 bases, J lost 3 bases, and 15 bases lay in between. Per the germline V gene, CDR1 is SGHTA and CDR2 is FQGNSA. The CDR3, as DNA: TGTGCCAGCATCCAGAGCAGGGGTCACACCGGGGAGCTGTTTTTT. Its translation is CASIQSRGHTGELFF.